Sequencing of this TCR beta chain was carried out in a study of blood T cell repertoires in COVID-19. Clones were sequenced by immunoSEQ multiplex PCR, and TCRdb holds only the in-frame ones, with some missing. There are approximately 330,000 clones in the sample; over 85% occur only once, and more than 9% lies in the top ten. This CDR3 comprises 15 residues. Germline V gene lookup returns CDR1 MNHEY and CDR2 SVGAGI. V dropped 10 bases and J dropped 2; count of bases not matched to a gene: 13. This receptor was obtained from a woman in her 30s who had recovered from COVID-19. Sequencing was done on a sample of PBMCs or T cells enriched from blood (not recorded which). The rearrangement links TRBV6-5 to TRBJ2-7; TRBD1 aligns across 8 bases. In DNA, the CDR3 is TGTGCCATCTTGGCGGGCAGGGGGCTTACCTACGAGCAGTACTTC. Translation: CAILAGRGLTYEQYF.